Listed below are T cell receptor beta chains from one sample, sequenced in a study of shared clonotypes between healthy human individuals. Sequencing used immunoSEQ multiplex PCR; TCRdb keeps in-frame clones, though not all of them. The sample yields some 600,000 clones, 95% to 96% seen once. The sequenced sample was naive CD8+ T cells sorted from blood. These receptor sequences come from a young woman in good health. The CDR3 runs from the conserved cysteine through the conserved F or W. Each record gives: D gene, V gene, clone size, J gene, CDR3 DNA, CDR3 protein. A D gene is named only where the DNA matches it firmly. Size is omitted from some rows. Given values are once, few, many or a class for expanded clones.

NA	TRBV13	NA	TRBJ2-5	TGTGCCAGCAGCTTTGTGACAGAGGGGACCCAGTACTTC	CASSFVTEGTQYF
NA	TRBV27	NA	TRBJ1-5	TGTGCCAGCAGTTTATCAGGGGGAGGACAGCCCCAGCATTTT	CASSLSGGGQPQHF
NA	TRBV15	once	TRBJ1-5	TGTGCCACCAGCAGAGAAAGGGCAGGCAATCAGCCCCAGCATTTT	CATSRERAGNQPQHF
NA	TRBV5-6	NA	TRBJ2-7	TGTGCCAGCAGCTTAGGGGCGATAGAGCAGTACTTC	CASSLGAIEQYF
NA	TRBV4-1	NA	TRBJ2-1	TGCGCCAGCAGCCAAGAGACCTACAATGAGCAGTTCTTC	CASSQETYNEQFF
NA	TRBV5-6	few	TRBJ2-3	TGTGCCAGCAGCTCTGGGACAGATACGCAGTATTTT	CASSSGTDTQYF
NA	TRBV9	NA	TRBJ1-3	TGTGCCAGCAGCGAACATGGGAACTCTGGAAACACCATATATTTT	CASSEHGNSGNTIYF
NA	TRBV27	NA	TRBJ1-1	TGTGCCAGCAGGCCGTGGACGAACACTGAAGCTTTCTTT	CASRPWTNTEAFF
NA	TRBV27	NA	TRBJ1-2	TGTGCCAGCAGTGCTGGCCTCTCTCGGGGCTACACCTTC	CASSAGLSRGYTF
NA	TRBV28	NA	TRBJ2-7	TGTGCCAGCAGTTTTCGGTACGAGCAGTACTTC	CASSFRYEQYF
NA	TRBV2	NA	TRBJ2-1	TGTGCCAGCAGTCCCGTGTGGGAGGTATCCTACAATGAGCAGTTCTTC	CASSPVWEVSYNEQFF